A single sample gave rise to the 7 T cell receptor beta chains below, sequenced in a study of T cells after yellow fever vaccination. TCRdb ran MiXCR on the 5' RACE reads and lists one entry per CDR3 protein. The sample lists about 320,000 distinct CDR3 sequences, roughly 4.3% occurring once. The sequencing here drew on PBMCs, taken 15 days after the yellow fever booster vaccination. These receptors all come from a young man who received the YFV17D yellow fever vaccine.

The chain has TRBV5-1 and TRBJ2-2; 10 bases are a match to TRBD2. This CDR3 has 15 amino acids. Unmatched junction bases numbered 7, after V lost 4 bases and J lost 7 bases. Per germline, CDR1 SGHRS and CDR2 YFSETQ. CDR3 nucleotide sequence: TGCGCCAGCAGCGAGCGGGGGGGCCGGAACGGGGAGCTGTTTTTT. It specifies CASSERGGRNGELFF.

The chain couples TRBV5-1 to TRBJ2-7; maybe TRBD2 (6 bases). The V and J ends lost 6 bases and 2 bases respectively, with 15 bases between them. The CDR3 spans 14 residues. From germline, CDR1 is SGHRS and CDR2 YFSETQ. CDR3 sequence: CASKKSGGPYEQYF. Written as DNA, the CDR3 is TGCGCCAGCAAGAAATCCGGGGGTCCCTACGAGCAGTACTTC.

Ten or more counts support this clonotype. The V call is TRBV4-3, the J call TRBJ2-3; possibly TRBD1 for D (5 bases). The V end was cut by 1 base, the J end by 3 bases, with 11 bases between. This CDR3 is built from 15 residues. CDR1 is LGHNA and CDR2 is YSLEER in the germline V gene. The CDR3 region is CASSQGPDRTDTQYF. The CDR3 DNA is TGCGCCAGCAGCCAAGGCCCAGACAGAACAGATACGCAGTATTTT.

This clonotype was seen many times. This chain connects TRBV6-4 to TRBJ2-4, with TRBD2 as a possible D gene (6 bases). The germline V and J ends were trimmed by 4 bases and 2 bases, with 15 bases remaining between them. Germline V gene data show CDR1 as MRHNA and CDR2 as SNTAGT. CDR3 size: 16 residues. CDR3 protein: CASSGPGGIPKNIQYF. The CDR3, as DNA: TGTGCCAGCAGTGGGCCCGGCGGGATACCCAAAAACATTCAGTACTTC.

V and J are TRBV6-2 or TRBV6-3 and TRBJ2-7; 7 bases are a match to TRBD2. Per germline, CDR1 MNHEY and CDR2 SVGEGT. V lost 7 bases to trimming and J lost 0 bases; unmatched junction nucleotides: 9. The length of the CDR3 is 15 residues. DNA of the CDR3: TGTGCCAGCACAAGCGGGGCAGCCGGCTCCTACGAGCAGTACGTC. It codes for CASTSGAAGSYEQYV.

This clonotype was counted ten times or more. V gene TRBV7-9 combines with J gene TRBJ1-4; D not resolved. The germline V gene encodes CDR1 SEHNR and CDR2 FQNEAQ (reference sequence). The V end lost 4 bases, the J end lost 8 bases, and 14 bases lay between the germline ends. The CDR3 consists of 14 residues. The CDR3 protein is CASSSSRFKEKLFF. CDR3 coding DNA: TGTGCCAGCAGCTCTTCCCGGTTTAAGGAAAAACTGTTTTTT.

J is TRBJ1-6 and V is TRBV5-4; the match to TRBD1 covers 9 bases. J gave up 7 bases and V 2 bases, and 7 bases lay outside the gene matches. This CDR3 has 16 residues. Germline CDR1 and CDR2: SGHNT and YYREEE (reference sequence). The CDR3 region is CASSFDPGQGNSPLHF. CDR3 DNA: TGTGCCAGCAGCTTCGATCCAGGACAGGGGAATTCACCCCTCCACTTT.